This TCR beta chain was found in a study of T cell changes during pregnancy in multiple sclerosis. The CDR3 length is 15 residues. The V gene lost 2 bases and the J gene lost 7 bases, with 18 bases spanning the gap. Germline V lookup: CDR1 KGHSH, CDR2 LQKENI. TCRdb keeps only in-frame clones here, not all; method: immunoSEQ multiplex PCR. This sample carries about 59,000 clones, around 89% of them seen once, and the ten largest clones take approximately 1%. V is TRBV18 and J is TRBJ2-7, with D tentatively TRBD2 (5 bases). Sequences were derived from peripheral blood, sampled in the first trimester of pregnancy. The sequence was obtained from a female donor in good health, enrolled as a control in a pregnancy study. CDR3 in amino acids: CASSPDVRESGEQYF. The CDR3 DNA follows: TGTGCCAGCTCACCAGACGTTCGGGAATCGGGGGAGCAGTACTTC. The whole variable domain, filled in from reference TRBV18 and TRBJ2-7, reads NAGVMQNPRHLVRRRGQEARLRCSPMKGHSHVYWYRQLPEEGLKFMVYLQKENIIDESGMPKERFSAEFPKEGPSILRIQQVVRGDSAAYFCASSPDVRESGEQYFGPGTRLTVT.